The clone carrying this TCR beta chain was seen only once. In the source study's methods: Amplification of reference gene primers was used by the study to estimate nucleated cell counts. The data were produced by immunoSEQ multiplex PCR, yet TCRdb's version contains in-frame clones alone and is incomplete. From that table come the V and J calls and clone size; the DNA was used to work out D and trimming. The table has under 300,000 clones, 91% seen once. The age range of participants was roughly 18 to 90 years, with residence in about two dozen US areas. Participant-reported clinical history was the basis for cohort assignment. This sample is part of a study of blood T cell repertoires in COVID-19. About the study: In each case, the material was cDNA or gDNA derived from T cells, B-cell-depleted T cells, or PBMCs.

The germline V gene encodes CDR1 SEHNR and CDR2 FQNEAQ (reference sequence). V was trimmed by 2 bases and J by 4 bases, leaving 14 bases between them. This CDR3 has 15 residues. The receptor's source is a human donor in a cohort exposed to, infected with or recovered from COVID-19 (not recorded which). The donor label of this sample is uncertain. Material for sequencing was PBMCs or T cells enriched from blood (not recorded which). The rearrangement joins TRBV7-9 to TRBJ1-2; tentative D call: TRBD1 (5 bases). This chain's CDR3 is CASSLKAGPPYGYTF. CDR3 DNA: TGTGCCAGCAGCTTAAAGGCAGGGCCTCCCTATGGCTACACCTTC.